The clone carrying this T cell receptor beta chain was seen more than once but under ten times. This sample was taken from a study of T-cell reconstitution after alpha-beta-depleted transplantation in children. Germline CDR1 and CDR2: SGHAT and FQDESV (reference sequence). The CDR3 sequence is 18 residues long. V gave up 4 bases and J gave up 1 base, with 21 bases separating them. For TCRbeta, the library was prepared with unique molecular identifiers. TCRdb re-called the PCR reads through MiXCR, storing one row per CDR3 protein. The sample includes 900,000 or so distinct CDR3 sequences, less than 20% seen only once; the top ten take roughly 5%.

The rearrangement joins TRBV11-1 to TRBJ2-3, with D possibly matching TRBD2 (6 bases). The sequencing used PBMCs, mostly from graft donor cells, collected 360 days after TCRalphabeta/CD19-depleted stem cell transplant. This receptor was taken from a male patient younger than 18 who had a stem cell transplant for acute lymphoblastic leukemia, so the T cells may come from the graft donor. CDR3 region: CASSSTLTPSARTDTQYF. CDR3 DNA: TGTGCCAGCAGCTCAACCCTAACTCCTAGCGCCCGCACAGATACGCAGTATTTT.